The 32 T cell receptor beta chains reported below all come from one sample, sequenced in a study of blood T cell repertoires in COVID-19. The data were produced by immunoSEQ multiplex PCR, yet TCRdb's version contains in-frame clones alone and is incomplete. The sample lists 250,000 to 350,000 clones, roughly 89% occurring once. The material sequenced was PBMCs or T cells enriched from blood (not recorded which). Receptors were obtained from a woman aged 18-35 years with acute COVID-19.

J is TRBJ2-3 and V is TRBV9, with 9 bases lining up with TRBD2. The CDR3 loop spans 15 amino acids. Germline V CDR1 and CDR2: SGDLS, YYNGEE. The J segment lost 2 bases and the V segment lost 2 bases, leaving 3 bases of the junction unmatched. Written as DNA, the CDR3 is TGTGCCAGCAGCGTCCTAGCGGGATCCACAGATACGCAGTATTTT. Protein product: CASSVLAGSTDTQYF.

The V and J genes are TRBV24-1 and TRBJ2-2; D is undetermined. CDR3 length: 11 residues. CDR1 is KGHDR, CDR2 SFDVKD, per germline. V was pared by 9 bases and J by 9 bases, with 10 bases between. The chain's CDR3 is CATAYERELFF. CDR3 nucleotide sequence: TGTGCCACCGCGTATGAGAGGGAGCTGTTTTTT.

The rearrangement links TRBV7-3 to TRBJ2-2, with 8 positions matching TRBD1. The CDR3 totals 16 residues. V dropped 4 bases and J dropped 4; count of bases not matched to a gene: 8. Per the germline V gene, CDR1 is SGHTA and CDR2 is FQGTGA. The DNA for the CDR3 is TGTGCCAGCAGCTCCCGCGTGACAGGGGCCACCGGGGAGCTGTTTTTT. Its protein is CASSSRVTGATGELFF.

The chain links TRBV16 to TRBJ2-5; TRBD1 matches at 8 bases. CDR3 length equals 16 residues. The germline gives CDR1 KGHSY, CDR2 FQNENV. The trim removed 0 bases at V and 5 bases at J, leaving 8 bases unmatched. The chain's CDR3 is CASSQSDPGGLETQYF. As DNA, the CDR3 is TGTGCCAGCAGCCAATCAGATCCAGGGGGCCTTGAGACCCAGTACTTC.

The V and J genes are TRBV7-2 and TRBJ1-6, with D uncertain. Germline CDR1 is SGHTA and CDR2 is FQGNSA. The CDR3 is made up of 15 amino acids. V lost 1 base to trimming and J lost 5 bases, with 9 bases between them. The CDR3 spells CASSLVRGNNSPLHF. DNA of the CDR3: TGTGCCAGCAGCTTAGTACGGGGAAATAATTCACCCCTCCACTTT. Supplemented by reference TRBV7-2 and TRBJ1-6, the full variable domain reads GAGVSQSPSNKVTEKGKDVELRCDPISGHTALYWYRQSLGQGLEFLIYFQGNSAPDKSGLPSDRFSAERTGGSVSTLTIQRTQQEDSAVYLCASSLVRGNNSPLHFGNGTRLTVT.

This clone was recorded only once. The gene calls are TRBV24-1 and TRBJ2-7, with TRBD2 matching 7 bases. The ends lost 2 bases at V and 5 bases at J; junction bases unmatched: 11. The CDR3 covers 16 residues. Germline CDR1 and CDR2: KGHDR and SFDVKD. For the CDR3, the DNA is TGTGCCACCAGTGATTCCCGGGGAGGGATACTCGACGAGCAGTACTTC. Its protein product is CATSDSRGGILDEQYF.

J is TRBJ2-7 and V is TRBV9; 12 bases align to TRBD2. Germline V gives CDR1 SGDLS, CDR2 YYNGEE. This CDR3 spans 15 amino acids. V lost 4 bases to trimming and J lost 6 bases; unmatched junction nucleotides: 8. The CDR3 loop reads CASSPRLAGEAEQYF. The CDR3 DNA reads TGTGCCAGCAGCCCCCGACTAGCGGGAGAGGCCGAGCAGTACTTC. Together with reference TRBV9 and TRBJ2-7, the CDR3 gives the full variable domain: DSGVTQTPKHLITATGQRVTLRCSPRSGDLSVYWYQQSLDQGLQFLIQYYNGEERAKGNILERFSAQQFPDLHSELNLSSLELGDSALYFCASSPRLAGEAEQYFGPGTRLTVT.

This clone was detected once. In the same sample, other DNA sequences code for this CDR3. The chain couples TRBV28 to TRBJ2-5, with D unclear. Germline CDR1 reads MDHEN; CDR2 reads SYDVKM. Trimming took off 2 bases at V and 5 bases at J, with 6 bases between the two ends. There are 12 residues in the CDR3. The CDR3 region is CASSLTGETQYF. CDR3 bases: TGTGCCAGCAGTTTAACGGGTGAGACCCAGTACTTC.

The chain recombines TRBV18 with TRBJ1-2; 12 nucleotides align to TRBD1. CDR3 length: 15 residues. Trimming removed 4 bases from V and 6 bases from J; junction bases left unmatched: 6. Germline values: CDR1 KGHSH, CDR2 LQKENI. The CDR3 DNA follows: TGTGCCAGCTCACTATTGGGACAGGGGGCAGATGGCTACACCTTC. Its protein product is CASSLLGQGADGYTF.

This clone was seen a handful of times. The chain combines TRBV3-1 (or the pseudogene TRBV3-2) with TRBJ2-7, with a weak D call TRBD2 (5 bases). The CDR3 sequence is 15 residues long. From germline, CDR1 is LGHDT and CDR2 YNNKEL (reference sequence). V lost 2 bases to trimming and J lost 1 base, with 12 bases between them. CDR3 region: CASSQLRGGSYEQYF. CDR3 coding DNA: TGTGCCAGCAGCCAATTGCGCGGAGGATCCTACGAGCAGTACTTC.

The chain recombines TRBV20-1 with TRBJ2-7; D is uncertain. The CDR3 length is 12 residues. Trimming removed 3 bases at V and 4 bases at J, with 10 bases between. Per the germline V gene, CDR1 is DFQATT and CDR2 is SNEGSKA (reference sequence). The CDR3 DNA is TGCAGTGCTAGTGAAGCCCCATACGAGCAGTACTTC. Translated, it gives CSASEAPYEQYF.

This clone was detected only once. The chain carries TRBV2 and TRBJ1-5, with 8 bases aligning to TRBD1. From germline, CDR1 is SNHLY and CDR2 FYNNEI. The CDR3 spans 15 residues. With 6 bases clipped from V and 1 base from J, the junction kept 5 bases outside the gene matches. The CDR3 loop reads CASRSDRVSNQPQHF. CDR3 DNA sequence: TGTGCCAGCAGATCGGACAGGGTCAGCAATCAGCCCCAGCATTTT.

This chain uses TRBV7-9 with TRBJ1-2, with 8 bases identical to TRBD1. The CDR3 extends over 16 amino acids. Germline V CDR1 and CDR2: SEHNR, FQNEAQ (reference sequence). Trimming at V came to 3 bases and at J to 1 base, leaving 7 bases not matched to a gene. This CDR3 is CASSFFTGQGNYGYTF. The CDR3 DNA reads TGTGCCAGCAGCTTTTTTACCGGACAGGGTAACTATGGCTACACCTTC.

The chain employs TRBV5-4 and TRBJ2-1, with 11 bases aligning to TRBD1. The CDR3 spans 15 residues. Germline lookup yields CDR1 SGHNT and CDR2 YYREEE (reference sequence). Trimming took 4 bases from V and 4 from J; bases not matched to a gene: 4. The CDR3 sequence: CASSTGQGAYNEQFF. CDR3 coding DNA: TGTGCCAGCAGCACCGGACAGGGGGCTTACAATGAGCAGTTCTTC.

This clone was detected only once. The rearrangement links TRBV5-1 to TRBJ2-1; 12 bases are shared with TRBD2. Germline trimming cut 2 bases from V and 2 bases from J; bases unmatched to any gene: 2. The CDR3 is 16 residues long. Germline CDR1 reads SGHRS; CDR2 reads YFSETQ. The DNA of the CDR3 is TGCGCCAGCAGCTTCCTAGCGGGAGGGGCCTACAATGAGCAGTTCTTC. Encoded protein: CASSFLAGGAYNEQFF.

The chain recombines TRBV6-5 with TRBJ1-2; D is ambiguous. The CDR3 runs to 13 residues. Deletions cut 0 bases from V and 6 bases from J, with 8 bases between. Germline CDR1 MNHEY, CDR2 SVGAGI. CDR3 bases: TGTGCCAGCAGTTACTCCCGTCAGGATGGCTACACCTTC. It codes for CASSYSRQDGYTF.

This clone has only one observation. This chain connects TRBV5-1 to TRBJ2-7; possibly TRBD1 for D (5 bases). CDR3 length: 13 amino acids. The V end was cut by 6 bases, the J end by 2 bases, with 12 bases between. Germline V gene sequence: CDR1 SGHRS, CDR2 YFSETQ. In nucleotides, the CDR3 is TGCGCCAGCAATGAGGACACAACCTACGAGCAGTACTTC. Protein sequence: CASNEDTTYEQYF. Variable domain in full (rest from reference TRBV5-1 and TRBJ2-7): KAGVTQTPRYLIKTRGQQVTLSCSPISGHRSVSWYQQTPGQGLQFLFEYFSETQRNKGNFPGRFSGRQFSNSRSEMNVSTLELGDSALYLCASNEDTTYEQYFGPGTRLTVT.

CDR3 sequence: CASSVTENTEAFF. The CDR3 nucleotides are TGTGCCAGCAGCGTGACAGAGAACACTGAAGCTTTCTTT. The chain combines TRBV9 with TRBJ1-1; perhaps TRBD1 as D (5 bases). The germline gives CDR1 SGDLS, CDR2 YYNGEE. The CDR3 has 13 residues. V was pared by 2 bases and J by 1 base, with 6 bases between.

This clone was counted a single time. CDR3 loop: CASSSGQGAIGELFF. DNA for the CDR3: TGTGCCAGCAGCTCGGGACAGGGGGCAATCGGGGAGCTGTTTTTT. The chain employs TRBV28 and TRBJ2-2, with 12 positions matching TRBD1. V gave up 6 bases and J gave up 7 bases; unmatched junction bases: 6. CDR1 MDHEN and CDR2 SYDVKM come from the germline V gene. The CDR3 loop spans 15 amino acids.

The rearrangement links TRBV19 to TRBJ1-5, with 7 bases matching TRBD1. This CDR3 region has 14 residues. V lost 11 bases, J lost 3 bases, and 10 bases stayed unmatched. Germline CDR1 is LNHDA and CDR2 is SQIVND (reference sequence). The CDR3 DNA reads as TGTGCCCTAGGGGGCTCGAATCTCAATCAGCCCCAGCATTTT. It yields the protein CALGGSNLNQPQHF.

The V and J genes are TRBV27 and TRBJ1-4; D may be TRBD1 (6 bases). Germline values: CDR1 MNHEY, CDR2 SMNVEV (reference sequence). Trimming pared 3 bases from V and 5 bases from J, leaving 10 bases between. This CDR3 region has 14 residues. The CDR3 protein is CASSLITGNEKLFF. CDR3 in DNA: TGTGCCAGCAGTTTGATTACAGGGAATGAAAAACTGTTTTTT.

This rearrangement joins TRBV5-8 to TRBJ1-2, with 7 bases aligning to TRBD1. V dropped 3 bases and J dropped 4; count of bases not matched to a gene: 9. Germline CDR1 and CDR2: SGHTS and YDEGEE. The CDR3 runs to 15 residues. In DNA form, the CDR3 reads TGTGCCAGCAGCTCACGGACAGGACAGCCCTATGGCTACACCTTC. Amino acids: CASSSRTGQPYGYTF.

This chain uses TRBV7-9 with TRBJ1-3; 11 nucleotides match TRBD1. With V trimmed by 6 bases and J by 8 bases, 9 bases remained unmatched. Germline V lookup: CDR1 SEHNR, CDR2 FQNEAQ (reference sequence). This CDR3 region has 15 residues. The CDR3 reads CASRTDRGHSDTIYF. For the CDR3, the DNA is TGTGCCAGCAGAACGGACAGGGGGCATTCGGACACCATATATTTT.

This clone has only one observation. This rearrangement joins TRBV28 to TRBJ1-6; 10 nucleotides agree with TRBD1. This CDR3 comprises 17 residues. Trimming at V came to 6 bases and at J to 0 bases, leaving 5 bases not matched to a gene. Germline CDR1 reads MDHEN; CDR2 reads SYDVKM. CDR3 residues: CASSRQGASSYNSPLHF. CDR3 nucleotide sequence: TGTGCCAGCAGCCGACAGGGGGCGAGCTCCTATAATTCACCCCTCCACTTT.

The genes are TRBV30 and TRBJ1-1; D is undetermined. V lost 3 bases to trimming and J lost 6 bases, with 11 bases between them. The germline V gene has CDR1 GTSNPN and CDR2 SVGIG (reference sequence). The CDR3 covers 12 residues. CDR3 DNA: TGTGCCTGGAGCATGACTCGGGCTGAAGCTTTCTTT. Its translation: CAWSMTRAEAFF.

V gene TRBV13 combines with J gene TRBJ1-2; the match to TRBD1 covers 9 bases. Looked up from germline, CDR1 is PRHDT and CDR2 is FYEKMQ (reference sequence). This CDR3 has 17 residues. Trimming cost V 4 bases and J 4 bases; bases outside gene matches: 13. The CDR3: CASSSIIDRGVTYGYTF. DNA for the CDR3: TGTGCCAGCAGCTCGATCATTGACAGGGGGGTGACCTATGGCTACACCTTC.

The chain recombines TRBV6-5 with TRBJ2-5; TRBD1 is a possible D gene (6 bases). The CDR3 is made up of 14 amino acids. The V end lost 8 bases, the J end lost 2 bases, and 15 bases lay between the germline ends. Germline values: CDR1 MNHEY, CDR2 SVGAGI. The CDR3 sequence is CASFLGDTQETQYF. CDR3 sequence (DNA): TGTGCCAGCTTTCTGGGGGACACTCAAGAGACCCAGTACTTC.

The J gene is TRBJ1-4, the V gene TRBV28; D ambiguous. The CDR3 contains 14 residues. Germline CDR1 is MDHEN and CDR2 is SYDVKM. V gave up 2 bases and J gave up 7 bases, with 11 bases separating them. Here the CDR3 DNA reads TGTGCCAGCAGTTTAGGTTCGGGGATTGAAAAACTGTTTTTT. Protein: CASSLGSGIEKLFF.

The CDR3 DNA is TGCGCCAGCAGTGAGTCAGGCAGGCGTCGTGAGTACTTC. Protein sequence: CASSESGRRREYF. The chain is built from TRBV10-1 and TRBJ2-7; D is unclear. The ends were cut back, 0 bases at V and 11 bases at J, with 14 bases in the middle. CDR1 and CDR2 from the germline V gene are WNHNN and SYGVQD (reference sequence). This CDR3 spans 13 amino acids.

V usage is TRBV7-9 and J usage is TRBJ2-1, with D perhaps TRBD2 (6 bases). The CDR3 has 14 amino acids. Germline V gene data show CDR1 as SEHNR and CDR2 as FQNEAQ (reference sequence). V lost 5 bases and J lost 5, with 13 bases in between. CDR3 in DNA: TGTGCCAGCAGCCTGACTAGAGGGGACAATGAGCAGTTCTTC. It codes for CASSLTRGDNEQFF.

The chain joins TRBV7-9 to TRBJ2-7, with D perhaps TRBD1 (5 bases). The CDR3 is 15 amino acids. Looked up from germline, CDR1 is SEHNR and CDR2 is FQNEAQ (reference sequence). V was clipped by 5 bases and J by 2 bases, with 16 bases between them. This CDR3 reads CASSPYTEDTYEQYF. Here the CDR3 DNA reads TGTGCCAGCAGCCCGTATACCGAGGACACCTACGAGCAGTACTTC.

In its sample, this clone was seen once. This CDR3 is CASTSRGSDTGELFF. CDR3 DNA sequence: TGCGCCAGCACCTCTCGCGGGAGTGACACCGGGGAGCTGTTTTTT. The rearrangement uses TRBV5-1 and TRBJ2-2, with 7 bases lining up with TRBD2. CDR3 length: 15 residues. V shed 6 bases, J shed 3 bases, and the junction held 8 bases outside the gene matches. Germline V gives CDR1 SGHRS, CDR2 YFSETQ.